One sample yielded the 30 T cell receptor beta chains listed below, sequenced in a study of blood T cell repertoires in COVID-19. Profiled with immunoSEQ multiplex PCR; TCRdb holds only in-frame clones, not every one. The data contain about 210,000 clones, 65% to 90% of them singletons. The specimen sequenced was peripheral blood. The origin of the receptors is a woman aged 65 to 85 with COVID-19, enrolled during active disease.

The rearrangement joins TRBV7-9 to TRBJ2-3; 9 bases map to TRBD2. V lost 4 bases to trimming and J lost 3 bases; unmatched junction nucleotides: 5. Germline CDR1 reads SEHNR; CDR2 reads FQNEAQ (reference sequence). The length of the CDR3 is 15 residues. As DNA, the CDR3 is TGTGCCAGCAGCTCCGGAGCGGGAGGTACAGATACGCAGTATTTT. This gives the protein CASSSGAGGTDTQYF.

The chain carries TRBV19 and TRBJ2-5; a possible D gene is TRBD2 (5 bases). V was shortened by 9 bases and J by 2 bases, with 10 bases between the two germline ends. The CDR3 extends over 12 amino acids. The germline V gene encodes CDR1 LNHDA and CDR2 SQIVND (reference sequence). The CDR3 here is CASGRGQETQYF. The CDR3 DNA reads TGTGCCAGCGGCCGGGGACAAGAGACCCAGTACTTC.

The gene calls are TRBV28 and TRBJ2-1; D perhaps matches TRBD1 (6 bases). The CDR3 spans 13 residues. The V and J ends lost 7 bases and 4 bases respectively, with 11 bases between them. CDR1 is MDHEN, CDR2 SYDVKM, per germline. CDR3 nucleotide sequence: TGTGCCAGCACGACAGGATCATACAATGAGCAGTTCTTC. Encoded protein: CASTTGSYNEQFF. Full variable domain (missing parts from reference TRBV28 and TRBJ2-1): DVKVTQSSRYLVKRTGEKVFLECVQDMDHENMFWYRQDPGLGLRLIYFSYDVKMKEKGDIPEGYSVSREKKERFSLILESASTNQTSMYLCASTTGSYNEQFFGPGTRLTVL.

The chain employs TRBV18 and TRBJ2-3, with D possibly TRBD1 on 5 matching bases. The CDR3 extends over 16 amino acids. V was clipped by 6 bases and J by 3 bases, with 19 bases between them. CDR1 is KGHSH and CDR2 is LQKENI in the germline V gene. The CDR3, as DNA: TGTGCCAGCTCCCCCGGTGGGGCTGGCGTGACAGATACGCAGTATTTT. Its protein product is CASSPGGAGVTDTQYF.

The rearrangement links TRBV2 to TRBJ1-6; 9 bases fit TRBD1. This CDR3 is 14 amino acids long. Germline trimming cut 5 bases from V and 7 bases from J; bases unmatched to any gene: 3. Germline-derived CDR1 and CDR2 are SNHLY and FYNNEI. CDR3: CASSTGGGNSPLHF. In DNA, the CDR3 is TGTGCCAGCAGTACAGGGGGCGGGAATTCACCCCTCCACTTT.

The gene calls are TRBV7-3 and TRBJ1-3; D is perhaps TRBD1 (6 bases). The CDR3 extends over 15 amino acids. Germline V gene lookup returns CDR1 SGHTA and CDR2 FQGTGA. Trimming pared 4 bases from V and 2 bases from J, leaving 12 bases between. The CDR3 protein is CASSSRGGTGNTIYF. Here the CDR3 DNA reads TGTGCCAGCAGCTCACGGGGGGGCACTGGAAACACCATATATTTT.

CDR3 protein: CASRGGGQTYGYTF. The CDR3 DNA reads TGTGCCAGCAGGGGGGGAGGTCAAACCTATGGCTACACCTTC. The chain joins TRBV2 to TRBJ1-2; TRBD1 might be the D (5 bases). CDR1 and CDR2 (germline): SNHLY, FYNNEI. The germline V and J ends were trimmed by 6 bases and 4 bases, with 15 bases remaining between them. The CDR3 runs to 14 residues.

The chain has TRBV19 and TRBJ1-1, with D perhaps matching TRBD1 (5 bases). V shed 3 bases and J shed 0 bases, with 14 bases lying between them. This CDR3 has 16 amino acids. From germline, CDR1 is LNHDA and CDR2 SQIVND (reference sequence). The CDR3, as DNA: TGTGCCAGTAGTATCCGATATGACAGATTGAACACTGAAGCTTTCTTT. Amino acid sequence: CASSIRYDRLNTEAFF.

The rearrangement uses TRBV7-2 and TRBJ1-2; 9 bases fit TRBD1. The CDR3 contains 12 residues. CDR1 and CDR2 (germline): SGHTA, FQGNSA. The trim removed 4 bases at V and 12 bases at J, leaving 6 bases unmatched. The CDR3 DNA reads as TGTGCCAGCAGCTCGGACAGGGGAGTCGACACCTTC. It is translated as CASSSDRGVDTF. The variable domain in full, completed from reference TRBV7-2 and TRBJ1-2, reads GAGVSQSPSNKVTEKGKDVELRCDPISGHTALYWYRQSLGQGLEFLIYFQGNSAPDKSGLPSDRFSAERTGGSVSTLTIQRTQQEDSAVYLCASSSDRGVDTFGSGTRLTVV.

Points on this clone: The junction and the germline gene differ at one end; a read error may be behind it. This rearrangement joins TRBV7-7 to TRBJ1-2; 10 nucleotides align to TRBD1. Germline V gives CDR1 SSHAT, CDR2 FNYEAQ (reference sequence). The CDR3 covers 15 residues. The CDR3 sequence: CASSLDRQGADGYTF. The CDR3 coding sequence is TGTGCTAGCAGCTTAGACCGACAGGGGGCCGATGGCTACACCTTC. Based on the CDR3 plus reference TRBV7-7 and TRBJ1-2, the full variable domain is GAGVSQSPRYKVTKRGQDVTLRCDPISSHATLYWYQQALGQGPEFLTYFNYEAQPDKSGLPSDRFSAERPEGSISTLTIQRTEQRDSAMYRCASSLDRQGADGYTFGSGTRLTVV.

This rearrangement joins TRBV18 to TRBJ2-7, with D possibly being TRBD1 (6 bases). The length of the CDR3 is 14 residues. CDR1 is KGHSH and CDR2 is LQKENI in the germline V gene. The ends were cut back, 3 bases at V and 6 bases at J, with 15 bases in the middle. The CDR3 protein is CASSPLDRLAEQYF. As DNA, the CDR3 is TGTGCCAGCTCACCGCTCGACAGGTTGGCCGAGCAGTACTTC.

The chain has TRBV23-1 and TRBJ2-5, with 11 bases identical to TRBD2. TRBV23-1 is recorded as an ORF, its role being uncertain. Germline trimming cut 3 bases from V and 3 bases from J; bases unmatched to any gene: 12. There are 18 residues in the CDR3. The CDR3 loop reads CASSHPRPGLAVEETQYF. DNA for the CDR3: TGCGCCAGCAGTCACCCTCGACCGGGACTAGCGGTCGAAGAGACCCAGTACTTC.

The rearrangement uses TRBV12-5 and TRBJ1-2; TRBD1 might be the D (6 bases). This CDR3 spans 15 amino acids. Germline CDR1 is LGHNT and CDR2 is FRNRAP. V lost 4 bases and J 0 bases, leaving 12 bases between the germline ends. CDR3 loop: CASGSRDTSNYGYTF. In nucleotides, the CDR3 is TGTGCTAGTGGTTCTCGGGACACCTCTAACTATGGCTACACCTTC.

On this clone: Different DNA sequences within this sample yield the same CDR3. CDR3 in amino acids: CASSLGEDYGYTF. In DNA, the CDR3 is TGCGCCAGCAGCTTGGGGGAGGACTATGGCTACACCTTC. The chain is built from TRBV5-1 and TRBJ1-2, with D unclear. The CDR3 length is 13 residues. V was cut by 0 bases and J by 3 bases, with 6 bases left in between. CDR1 SGHRS and CDR2 YFSETQ come from the germline V gene.

The genes are TRBV28 and TRBJ1-2, with TRBD1 identical over 8 bases. V was pared by 4 bases and J by 4 bases, with 11 bases of the junction left unmatched. Germline CDR1 and CDR2: MDHEN and SYDVKM. CDR3 length: 16 residues. CDR3 nucleotide sequence: TGTGCCAGCAGTTACGGCGGCCAGGGGGCGCGCTATGGCTACACCTTC. The encoded protein is CASSYGGQGARYGYTF.

The chain links TRBV6-2 or TRBV6-3 to TRBJ2-2, with TRBD1 identical over 9 bases. Germline CDR1 is MNHEY and CDR2 is SVGEGT. The CDR3 is 17 residues long. Trimming took 3 bases from V and 4 from J; bases not matched to a gene: 9. The CDR3 protein is CASSYEGPGQGTGELFF. DNA of the CDR3: TGTGCCAGCAGTTATGAGGGACCGGGACAGGGCACCGGGGAGCTGTTTTTT.

CDR3 sequence reads: CASSQDVASSTGELFF. CDR3 nucleotide sequence: TGTGCCAGCAGCCAAGATGTGGCTAGCAGCACCGGGGAGCTGTTTTTT. This chain joins TRBV3-1 (or the pseudogene TRBV3-2) and TRBJ2-2; D might be TRBD2 (5 bases). Germline CDR1 reads LGHDT; CDR2 reads YNNKEL (reference sequence). The V gene lost 0 bases and the J gene lost 4 bases, with 12 bases spanning the gap. The length of the CDR3 is 16 residues.

The CDR3 loop is CASSLAGRGQYDEQFF. The CDR3 DNA is TGCGCCAGCAGCTTGGCCGGGCGGGGGCAATACGATGAGCAGTTCTTC. The chain is built from TRBV5-1 and TRBJ2-1; perhaps TRBD2 as D (7 bases). Trimming pared 0 bases from V and 8 bases from J, leaving 18 bases between. The CDR3 is 16 residues long. CDR1 is SGHRS and CDR2 is YFSETQ in the germline V gene. Combining the CDR3 with reference TRBV5-1 and TRBJ2-1 gives the whole variable domain KAGVTQTPRYLIKTRGQQVTLSCSPISGHRSVSWYQQTPGQGLQFLFEYFSETQRNKGNFPGRFSGRQFSNSRSEMNVSTLELGDSALYLCASSLAGRGQYDEQFFGPGTRLTVL.

The chain couples TRBV10-3 to TRBJ1-5; TRBD1 matches 8 bases. Germline trimming cut 6 bases from V and 6 bases from J; bases unmatched to any gene: 7. The germline CDR1 and CDR2 sequences are ENHRY and SYGVKD. The CDR3 has 14 residues. This chain's CDR3 is CAIRNGQGGQPQHF. CDR3 coding DNA: TGTGCCATCAGAAACGGACAGGGCGGTCAGCCCCAGCATTTT.

The genes are TRBV18 and TRBJ2-5, with 8 bases aligning to TRBD1. This CDR3 spans 13 amino acids. The V gene end was trimmed by 2 bases and the J gene end by 4 bases; junction bases not matched to a gene: 0. CDR1 and CDR2 from the germline V gene are KGHSH and LQKENI. Here the CDR3 reads CASSPGQGETQYF. CDR3 in DNA: TGTGCCAGCTCACCAGGACAGGGAGAGACCCAGTACTTC.

The genes are TRBV3-1 (or the pseudogene TRBV3-2) and TRBJ2-1; D unresolved. The V end was cut by 1 base, the J end by 0 bases, with 10 bases between. The CDR3 is made up of 16 amino acids. Per germline, CDR1 LGHDT and CDR2 YNNKEL (reference sequence). The CDR3 protein is CASSQVKTNSYNEQFF. The CDR3 nucleotides read TGTGCCAGCAGCCAAGTAAAGACAAACTCCTACAATGAGCAGTTCTTC.

DNA of the CDR3: TGTGCCAGTAGAACCCTCCCGCCGGGACAGGGGAATGGCTACACCTTC. Translation: CASRTLPPGQGNGYTF. This rearrangement joins TRBV19 to TRBJ1-2; 10 bases map to TRBD1. V shed 6 bases and J 6 bases; nucleotides not matched to a gene: 13. The CDR3 sequence is 16 residues long. CDR1 and CDR2 (germline): LNHDA, SQIVND (reference sequence).

The chain carries TRBV7-2 and TRBJ1-2; 8 bases line up with TRBD1. Trimming at V came to 5 bases and at J to 6 bases, leaving 14 bases not matched to a gene. There are 16 residues in the CDR3. CDR1 is SGHTA, CDR2 FQGNSA, per germline. The CDR3 region has the DNA TGTGCCAGCAGCCTTAGAGGTGCAGGGGGCGCGAATGGCTACACCTTC. It encodes CASSLRGAGGANGYTF.

V gene TRBV29-1 combines with J gene TRBJ1-2, with D possibly being TRBD1 (5 bases). Germline CDR1 reads SQVTM; CDR2 reads ANQGSEA. Trimming cost V 2 bases and J 1 base, with 23 bases left between them. The CDR3 loop spans 18 amino acids. Here the CDR3 reads CSVESYRSLQLSNYGYTF. The CDR3 DNA sequence: TGCAGCGTTGAATCTTACAGGTCGTTACAACTAAGTAACTATGGCTACACCTTC.

This clone was found many times. The chain links TRBV3-1 (or the pseudogene TRBV3-2) to TRBJ1-1; TRBD1 matches 7 bases. The CDR3 spans 13 residues. Germline V gene sequence: CDR1 LGHDT, CDR2 YNNKEL (reference sequence). Trimming took 4 bases from V and 10 from J; bases not matched to a gene: 9. The CDR3 loop is CASSPTGAGRAFF. Here the CDR3 DNA reads TGTGCCAGCAGCCCCACAGGGGCCGGGAGAGCTTTCTTT.

The rearrangement joins TRBV20-1 to TRBJ1-2; D is possibly TRBD1 (6 bases). The CDR3 runs to 13 residues. Germline CDR1 and CDR2: DFQATT and SNEGSKA (reference sequence). V dropped 3 bases and J dropped 4 bases, with 12 bases sitting between them. The CDR3 sequence: CSASTGSFYGYTF. DNA of the CDR3: TGCAGTGCTAGTACAGGGAGTTTCTATGGCTACACCTTC.

The V call is TRBV12-3 or TRBV12-4, the J call TRBJ1-1; D is possibly TRBD1 (5 bases). The CDR3 is made up of 13 amino acids. Trimming stripped 6 bases from V and 1 base from J, with 9 bases between. The CDR3 spells CASSLQANTEAFF. The CDR3 coding sequence is TGTGCCAGCAGCTTACAGGCGAACACTGAAGCTTTCTTT.

The V and J genes are TRBV29-1 and TRBJ1-1, with D possibly matching TRBD1 (5 bases). The CDR3 is 12 residues long. Trimming left V 7 bases short and J 4 bases short, with 13 bases between. Germline V CDR1 and CDR2: SQVTM, ANQGSEA. CDR3 protein: CSGRGFVTEAFF. The CDR3 DNA sequence: TGCAGCGGGAGGGGTTTCGTCACTGAAGCTTTCTTT.

This clone was counted between two and nine times. The genes are TRBV19 and TRBJ2-2, with TRBD2 identical over 8 bases. Germline-derived CDR1 and CDR2 are LNHDA and SQIVND (reference sequence). The CDR3 consists of 16 residues. Trimming took 5 bases from V and 5 from J; bases not matched to a gene: 10. The CDR3 region has the DNA TGTGCCAGTAGTGCCAATAGCGGGACTTTAACCGGGGAGCTGTTTTTT. Its protein product is CASSANSGTLTGELFF.

The gene calls are TRBV7-8 and TRBJ1-1, with D maybe TRBD1 (5 bases). V was cut by 2 bases and J by 5 bases, with 18 bases left in between. Per the germline V gene, CDR1 is SGHVS and CDR2 is FQNEAQ. This CDR3 region has 16 residues. This CDR3 reads CASSLIRAGKGTEAFF. The CDR3, as DNA: TGTGCCAGCAGCTTAATAAGGGCAGGGAAGGGGACTGAAGCTTTCTTT.